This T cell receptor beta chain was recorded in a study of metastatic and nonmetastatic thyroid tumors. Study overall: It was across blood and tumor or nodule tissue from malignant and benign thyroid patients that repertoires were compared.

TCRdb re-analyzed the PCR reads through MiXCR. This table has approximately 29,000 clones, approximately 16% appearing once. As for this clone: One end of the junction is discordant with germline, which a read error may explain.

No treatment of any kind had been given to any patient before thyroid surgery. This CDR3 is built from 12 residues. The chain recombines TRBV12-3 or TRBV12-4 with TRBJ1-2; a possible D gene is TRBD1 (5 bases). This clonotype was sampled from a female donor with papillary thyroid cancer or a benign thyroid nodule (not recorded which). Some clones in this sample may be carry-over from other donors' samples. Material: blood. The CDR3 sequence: CASSSQVYGYTF. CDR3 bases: TGTGCCAGTAGTTCACAGGTCTATGGCTACACCTTC.